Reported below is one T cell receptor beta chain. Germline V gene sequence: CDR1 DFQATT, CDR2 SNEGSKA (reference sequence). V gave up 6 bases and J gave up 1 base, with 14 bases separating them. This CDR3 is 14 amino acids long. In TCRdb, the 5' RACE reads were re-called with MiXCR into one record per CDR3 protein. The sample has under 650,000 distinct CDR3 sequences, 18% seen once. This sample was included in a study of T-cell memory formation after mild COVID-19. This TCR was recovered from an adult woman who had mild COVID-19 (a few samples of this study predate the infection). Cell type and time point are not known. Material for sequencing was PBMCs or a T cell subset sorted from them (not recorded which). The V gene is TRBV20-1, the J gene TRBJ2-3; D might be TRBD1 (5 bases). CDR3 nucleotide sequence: TGCAGTGCGAGCCAGATCAGGGGCACAGATACGCAGTATTTT. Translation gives CSASQIRGTDTQYF.